This T cell receptor beta chain appears in the sequencing data of a study of beta chain features in type 1 diabetes. Worth noting for this clone: What it binds is unknown. This sample includes further DNA sequences coding for the same CDR3.

V lost 3 bases and J lost 4; bases outside the gene matches: 1. This CDR3 is built from 12 residues. Germline V gives CDR1 SQVTM, CDR2 ANQGSEA. Since all of the isolated RNA was reverse transcribed, expressed TCRB transcripts were what got sequenced. TCRdb's copy holds only in-frame clones and misses some; the assay was immunoSEQ multiplex PCR. The sample consists of 150,000 or so clones, roughly 9.1% of them appearing once. General observations from the study: Patients and controls would be equally affected if PCR favored shorter templates.

The receptor was derived from a woman between 18 and 29 years old in good health. The J gene is TRBJ2-5, the V gene TRBV29-1, with 8 bases that match TRBD1. The sequencing sample was made of central memory CD4+ T cells from blood. CDR3 DNA: TGCAGCGTTGACAGGGGGCGAGAGACCCAGTACTTC. Translation: CSVDRGRETQYF.